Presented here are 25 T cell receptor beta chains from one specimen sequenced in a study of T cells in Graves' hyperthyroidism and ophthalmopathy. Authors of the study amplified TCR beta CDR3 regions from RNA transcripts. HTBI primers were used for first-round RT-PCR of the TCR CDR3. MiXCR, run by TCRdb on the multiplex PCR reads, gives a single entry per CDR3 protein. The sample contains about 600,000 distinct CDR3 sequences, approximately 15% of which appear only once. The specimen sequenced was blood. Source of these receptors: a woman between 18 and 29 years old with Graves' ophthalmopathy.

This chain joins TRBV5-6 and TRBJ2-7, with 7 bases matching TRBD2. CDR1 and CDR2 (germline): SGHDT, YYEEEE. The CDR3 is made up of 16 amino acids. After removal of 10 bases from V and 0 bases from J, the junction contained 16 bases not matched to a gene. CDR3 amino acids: CAYLSPRGGSSYEQYF. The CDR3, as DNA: TGTGCCTACTTGTCCCCCCGGGGCGGGAGCTCCTACGAGCAGTACTTC.

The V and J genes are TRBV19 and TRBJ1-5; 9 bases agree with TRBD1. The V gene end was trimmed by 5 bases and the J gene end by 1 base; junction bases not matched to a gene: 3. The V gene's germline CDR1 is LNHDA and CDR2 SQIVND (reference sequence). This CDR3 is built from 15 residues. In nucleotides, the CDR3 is TGTGCCAGTAGTGGAGGGACAGGGAGCAATCAGCCCCAGCATTTT. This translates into CASSGGTGSNQPQHF.

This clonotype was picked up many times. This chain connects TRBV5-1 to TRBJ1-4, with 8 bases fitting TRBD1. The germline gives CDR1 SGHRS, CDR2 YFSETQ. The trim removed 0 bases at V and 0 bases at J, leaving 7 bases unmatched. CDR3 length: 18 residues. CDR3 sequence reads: CASSLDYRGSATNEKLFF. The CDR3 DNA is TGCGCCAGCAGCTTGGACTACAGGGGGTCCGCAACTAATGAAAAACTGTTTTTT.

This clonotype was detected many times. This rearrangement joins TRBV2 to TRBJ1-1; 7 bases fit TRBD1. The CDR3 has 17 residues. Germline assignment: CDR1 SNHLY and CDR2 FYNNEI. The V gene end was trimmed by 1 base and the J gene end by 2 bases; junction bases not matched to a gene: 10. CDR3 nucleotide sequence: TGTGCCAGCAGTGAAGGGATTAACAGGGGAGGAAACACTGAAGCTTTCTTT. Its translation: CASSEGINRGGNTEAFF.

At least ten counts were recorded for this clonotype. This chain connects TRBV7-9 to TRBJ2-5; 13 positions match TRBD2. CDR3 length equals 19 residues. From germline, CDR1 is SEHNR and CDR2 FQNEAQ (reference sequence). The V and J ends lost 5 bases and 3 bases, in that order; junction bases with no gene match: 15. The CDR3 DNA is TGTGCCAGCAGCCTGTATTCCGGGACTAGCGGGGACAGTGAAGAGACCCAGTACTTC. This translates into CASSLYSGTSGDSEETQYF.

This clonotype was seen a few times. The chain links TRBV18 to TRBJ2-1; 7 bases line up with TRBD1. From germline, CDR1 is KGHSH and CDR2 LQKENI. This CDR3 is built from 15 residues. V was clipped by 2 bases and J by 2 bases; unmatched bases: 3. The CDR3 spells CASSPYRGPYNEQFF. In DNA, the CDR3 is TGTGCCAGCTCACCATACAGGGGTCCCTACAATGAGCAGTTCTTC.

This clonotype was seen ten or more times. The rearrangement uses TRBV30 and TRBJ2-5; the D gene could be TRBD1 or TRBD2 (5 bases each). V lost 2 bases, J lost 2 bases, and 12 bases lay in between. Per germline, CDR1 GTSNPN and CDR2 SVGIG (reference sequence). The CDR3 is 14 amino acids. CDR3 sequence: CAWSRGERQETQYF. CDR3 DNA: TGTGCCTGGAGTAGGGGAGAAAGACAAGAGACCCAGTACTTC.

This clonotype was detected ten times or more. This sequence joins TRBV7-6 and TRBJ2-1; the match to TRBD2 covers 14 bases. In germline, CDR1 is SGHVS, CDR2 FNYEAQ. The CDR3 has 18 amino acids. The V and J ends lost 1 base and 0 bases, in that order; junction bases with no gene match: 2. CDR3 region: CASSLGLAGGSSYNEQFF. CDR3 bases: TGTGCCAGCAGCTTAGGACTAGCGGGAGGGTCCTCCTACAATGAGCAGTTCTTC.

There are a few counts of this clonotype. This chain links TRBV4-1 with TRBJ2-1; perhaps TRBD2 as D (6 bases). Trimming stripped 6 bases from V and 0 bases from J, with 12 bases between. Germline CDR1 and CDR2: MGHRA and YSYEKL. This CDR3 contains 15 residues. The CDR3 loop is CASRALGGSYNEQFF. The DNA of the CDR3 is TGCGCCAGCAGGGCCCTCGGGGGCTCCTACAATGAGCAGTTCTTC.

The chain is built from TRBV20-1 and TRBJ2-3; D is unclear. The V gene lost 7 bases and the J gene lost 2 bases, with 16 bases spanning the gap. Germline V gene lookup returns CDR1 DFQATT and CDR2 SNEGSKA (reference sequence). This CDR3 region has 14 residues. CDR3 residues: CSVPPVDTTDTQYF. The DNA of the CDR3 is TGCAGTGTTCCCCCGGTTGATACCACAGATACGCAGTATTTT.

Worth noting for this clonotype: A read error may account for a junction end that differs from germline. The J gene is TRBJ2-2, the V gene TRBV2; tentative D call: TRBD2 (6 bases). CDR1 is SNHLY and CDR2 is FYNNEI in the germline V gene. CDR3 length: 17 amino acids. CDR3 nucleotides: TGTGCCATCAGTGACGCGGGGTCCCAACCTAACACCGGGGAGCTGTTTTTT. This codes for CAISDAGSQPNTGELFF.

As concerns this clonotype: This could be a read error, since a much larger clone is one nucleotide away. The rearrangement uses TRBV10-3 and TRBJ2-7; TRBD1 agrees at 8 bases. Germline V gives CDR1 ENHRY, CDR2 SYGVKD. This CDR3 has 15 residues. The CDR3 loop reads CASSFWIAGGAEQYF. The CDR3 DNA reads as TGTGCCAGCAGTTTCTGGATCGCAGGGGGCGCCGAGCAGTACTTC.

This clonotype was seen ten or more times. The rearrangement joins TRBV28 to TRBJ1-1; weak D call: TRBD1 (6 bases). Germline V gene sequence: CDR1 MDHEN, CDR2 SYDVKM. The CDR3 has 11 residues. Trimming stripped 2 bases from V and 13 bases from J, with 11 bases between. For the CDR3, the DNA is TGTGCCAGCAGTTTAATGCAGGGGAGTTTCTTT. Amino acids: CASSLMQGSFF.

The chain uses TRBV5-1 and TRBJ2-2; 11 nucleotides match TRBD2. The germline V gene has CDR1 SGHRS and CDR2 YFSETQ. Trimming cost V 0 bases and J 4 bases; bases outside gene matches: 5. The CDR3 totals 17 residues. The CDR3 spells CASSLGLAGFSTGELFF. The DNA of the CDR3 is TGCGCCAGCAGCTTGGGACTAGCGGGATTCAGCACCGGGGAGCTGTTTTTT. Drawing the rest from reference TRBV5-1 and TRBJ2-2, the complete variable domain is KAGVTQTPRYLIKTRGQQVTLSCSPISGHRSVSWYQQTPGQGLQFLFEYFSETQRNKGNFPGRFSGRQFSNSRSEMNVSTLELGDSALYLCASSLGLAGFSTGELFFGEGSRLTVL.

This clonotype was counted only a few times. The CDR3 DNA reads as TGTGCCAGCAGCTTGGTCGGGAACCGGGGAGCTTTCTTT. Its translation: CASSLVGNRGAFF. This chain connects TRBV5-6 to TRBJ1-1; D gene unclear. Trimming took 0 bases from V and 10 from J, leaving 13 bases between them. This CDR3 has 13 amino acids. Germline V gives CDR1 SGHDT, CDR2 YYEEEE.

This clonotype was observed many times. The chain's CDR3 is CAWSSGTGRHEQYF. The CDR3 DNA is TGTGCCTGGAGTTCCGGGACAGGGAGGCACGAGCAGTACTTC. V is TRBV30 and J is TRBJ2-7; 9 bases match TRBD1. V dropped 2 bases and J dropped 5; count of bases not matched to a gene: 7. Germline CDR1 and CDR2: GTSNPN and SVGIG (reference sequence). The CDR3 sequence is 14 residues long.

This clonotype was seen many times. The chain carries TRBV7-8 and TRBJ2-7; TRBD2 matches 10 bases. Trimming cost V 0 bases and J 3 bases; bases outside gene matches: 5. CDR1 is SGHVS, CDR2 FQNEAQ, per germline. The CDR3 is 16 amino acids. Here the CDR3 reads CASSLAGPSGSYEQYF. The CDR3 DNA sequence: TGTGCCAGCAGCTTAGCTGGCCCTAGCGGGAGCTACGAGCAGTACTTC.

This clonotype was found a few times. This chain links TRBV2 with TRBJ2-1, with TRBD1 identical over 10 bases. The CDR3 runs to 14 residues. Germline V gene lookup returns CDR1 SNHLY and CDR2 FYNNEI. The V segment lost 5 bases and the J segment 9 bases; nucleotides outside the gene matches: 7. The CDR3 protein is CASSRTGGDTEQFF. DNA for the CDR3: TGTGCCAGCAGTCGGACAGGGGGTGACACTGAGCAGTTCTTC.

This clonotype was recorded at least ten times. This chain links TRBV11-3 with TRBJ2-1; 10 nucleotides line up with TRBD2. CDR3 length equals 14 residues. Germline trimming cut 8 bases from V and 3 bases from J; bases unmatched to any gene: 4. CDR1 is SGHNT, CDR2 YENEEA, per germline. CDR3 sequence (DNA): TGTGCCAGCGGACGGACTAGCGGCTACAATGAGCAGTTCTTC. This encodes CASGRTSGYNEQFF.

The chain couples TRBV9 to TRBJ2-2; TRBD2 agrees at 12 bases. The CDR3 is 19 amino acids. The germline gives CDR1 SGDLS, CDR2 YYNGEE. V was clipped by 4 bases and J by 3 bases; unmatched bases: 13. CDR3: CASSSPELAGGPDTGELFF. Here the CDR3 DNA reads TGTGCCAGCAGCTCCCCTGAGCTAGCGGGAGGGCCCGACACCGGGGAGCTGTTTTTT.

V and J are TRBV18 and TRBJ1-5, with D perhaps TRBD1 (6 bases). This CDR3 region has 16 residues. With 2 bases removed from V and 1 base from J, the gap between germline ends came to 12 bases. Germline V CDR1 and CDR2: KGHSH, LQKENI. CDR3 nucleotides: TGTGCCAGCTCACCAACAGGGATGGGGAGCAATCAGCCCCAGCATTTT. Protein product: CASSPTGMGSNQPQHF.

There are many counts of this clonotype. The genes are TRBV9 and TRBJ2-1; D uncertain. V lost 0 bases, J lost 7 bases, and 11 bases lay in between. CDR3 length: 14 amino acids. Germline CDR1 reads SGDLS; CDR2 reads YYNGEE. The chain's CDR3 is CASSVEVRSNEQFF. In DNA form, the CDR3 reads TGTGCCAGCAGCGTAGAAGTCAGGTCAAATGAGCAGTTCTTC.

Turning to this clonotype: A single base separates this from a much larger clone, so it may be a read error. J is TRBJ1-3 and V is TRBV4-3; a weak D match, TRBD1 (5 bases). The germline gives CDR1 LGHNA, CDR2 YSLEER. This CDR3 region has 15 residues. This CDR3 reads CASSQGGVPGNTTYF. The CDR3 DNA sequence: TGCGCCAGCAGCCAAGGAGGGGTACCTGGAAACACCACATATTTT.

The CDR3 DNA is TGTGCCAGCACGGTGACTAGCGCGAGCGGGGGGTTCTTC. It codes for CASTVTSASGGFF. The V gene is TRBV7-9, the J gene TRBJ2-1; TRBD2 agrees at 8 bases. Losses at the gene ends were 7 bases for V and 15 bases for J; bases not matched to a gene: 14. CDR1 SEHNR and CDR2 FQNEAQ come from the germline V gene (reference sequence). The CDR3 has 13 amino acids.

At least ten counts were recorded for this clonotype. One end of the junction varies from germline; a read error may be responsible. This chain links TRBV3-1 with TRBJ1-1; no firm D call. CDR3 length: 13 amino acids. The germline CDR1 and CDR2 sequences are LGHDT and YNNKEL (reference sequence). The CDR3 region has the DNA TGTGCCACCAGCCGTAGGGTCTGGACTGAAGCTTTCTTT. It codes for CATSRRVWTEAFF.